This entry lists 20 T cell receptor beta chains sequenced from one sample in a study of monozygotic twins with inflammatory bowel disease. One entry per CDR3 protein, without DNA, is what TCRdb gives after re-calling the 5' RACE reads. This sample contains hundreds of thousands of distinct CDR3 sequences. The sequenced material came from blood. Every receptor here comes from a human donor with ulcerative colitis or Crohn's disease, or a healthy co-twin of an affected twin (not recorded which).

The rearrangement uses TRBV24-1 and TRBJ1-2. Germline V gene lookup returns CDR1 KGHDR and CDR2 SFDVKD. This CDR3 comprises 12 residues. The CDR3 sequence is CATSRGNYGYTF.

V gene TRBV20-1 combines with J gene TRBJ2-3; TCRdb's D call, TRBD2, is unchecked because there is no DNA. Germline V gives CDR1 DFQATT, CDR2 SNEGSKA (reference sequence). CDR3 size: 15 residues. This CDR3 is CSASSPDQRGDTQYF.

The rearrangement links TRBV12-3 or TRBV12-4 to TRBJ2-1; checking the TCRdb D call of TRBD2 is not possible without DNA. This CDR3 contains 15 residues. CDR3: CASTRTSGSLNEQFF.

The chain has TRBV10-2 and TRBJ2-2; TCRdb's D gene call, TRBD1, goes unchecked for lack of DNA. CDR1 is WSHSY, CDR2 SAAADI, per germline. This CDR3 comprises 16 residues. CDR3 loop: CASRHTDRGNTGELFF.

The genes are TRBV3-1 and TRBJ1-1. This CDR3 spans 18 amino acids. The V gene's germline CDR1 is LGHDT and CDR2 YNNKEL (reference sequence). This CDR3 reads CASSQDGDQSIMNTEAFF.

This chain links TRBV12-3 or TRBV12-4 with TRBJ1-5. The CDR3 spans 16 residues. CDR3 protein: CASSWRGGGSNQPQHF.

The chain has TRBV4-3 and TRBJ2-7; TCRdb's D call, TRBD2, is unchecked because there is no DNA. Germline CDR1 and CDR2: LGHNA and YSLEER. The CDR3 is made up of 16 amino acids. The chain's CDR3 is CASSQGLQGPTYEQYF.

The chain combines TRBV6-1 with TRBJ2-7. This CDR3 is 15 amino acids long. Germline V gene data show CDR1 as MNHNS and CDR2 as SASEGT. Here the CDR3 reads CASRSQRSIPHEQYF.

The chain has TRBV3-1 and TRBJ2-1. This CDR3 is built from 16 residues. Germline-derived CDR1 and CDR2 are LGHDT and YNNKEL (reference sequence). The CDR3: CASSRLTGAPHNEQFF.

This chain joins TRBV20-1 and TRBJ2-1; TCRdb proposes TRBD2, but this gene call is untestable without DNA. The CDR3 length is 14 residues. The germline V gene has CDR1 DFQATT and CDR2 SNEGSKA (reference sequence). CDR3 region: CSARLAGGSYEQFF.

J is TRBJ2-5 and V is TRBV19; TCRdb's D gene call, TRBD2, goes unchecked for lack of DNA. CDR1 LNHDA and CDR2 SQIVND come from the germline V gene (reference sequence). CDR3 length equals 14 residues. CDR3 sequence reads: CASSRGPTEETQYF.

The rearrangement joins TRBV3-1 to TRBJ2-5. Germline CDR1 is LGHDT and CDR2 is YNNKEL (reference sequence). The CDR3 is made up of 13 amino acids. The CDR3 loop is CASSHVKKETLYF.

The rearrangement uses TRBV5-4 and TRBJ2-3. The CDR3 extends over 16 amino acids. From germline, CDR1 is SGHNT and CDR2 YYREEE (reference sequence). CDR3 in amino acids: CASSSPTSSTTDTQYF.

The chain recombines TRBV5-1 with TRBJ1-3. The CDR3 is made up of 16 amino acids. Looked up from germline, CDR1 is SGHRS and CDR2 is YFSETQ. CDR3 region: CASSLADRSSGNTIYF.

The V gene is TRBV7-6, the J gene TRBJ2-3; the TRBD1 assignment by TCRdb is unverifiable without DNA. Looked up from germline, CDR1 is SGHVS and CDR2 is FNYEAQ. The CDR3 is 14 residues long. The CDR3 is CASSYRPGTDTQYF. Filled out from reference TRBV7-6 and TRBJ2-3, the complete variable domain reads GAGVSQSPRYKVTKRGQDVALRCDPISGHVSLYWYRQALGQGPEFLTYFNYEAQQDKSGLPNDRFSAERPEGSISTLTIQRTEQRDSAMYRCASSYRPGTDTQYFGPGTRLTVL.

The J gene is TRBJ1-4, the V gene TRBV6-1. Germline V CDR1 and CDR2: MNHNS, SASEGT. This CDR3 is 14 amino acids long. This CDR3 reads CASSPTATNEKLFF.

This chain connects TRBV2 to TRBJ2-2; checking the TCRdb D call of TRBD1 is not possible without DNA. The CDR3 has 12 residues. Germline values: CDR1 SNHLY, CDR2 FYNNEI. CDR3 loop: CASTAGPGELFF.

The CDR3 sequence: CSASLITSGANVLTF. The chain uses TRBV20-1 and TRBJ2-6. Looked up from germline, CDR1 is DFQATT and CDR2 is SNEGSKA (reference sequence). The CDR3 is made up of 15 amino acids.

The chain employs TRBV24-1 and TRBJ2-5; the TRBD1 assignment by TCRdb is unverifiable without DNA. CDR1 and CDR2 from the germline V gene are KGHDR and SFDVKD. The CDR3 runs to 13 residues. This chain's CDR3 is CATSLTGLETQYF.

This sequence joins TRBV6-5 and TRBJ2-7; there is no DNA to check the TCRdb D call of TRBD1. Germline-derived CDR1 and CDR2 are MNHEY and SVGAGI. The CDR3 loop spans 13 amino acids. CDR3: CASSTGTGYEQYF.